The clone carrying this TCR beta chain was recorded only once. This CDR3 has 14 amino acids. Germline lookup yields CDR1 MNHEY and CDR2 SVGAGI. V shed 5 bases and J shed 2 bases, with 13 bases lying between them. Clones were sequenced by immunoSEQ multiplex PCR, and TCRdb holds only the in-frame ones, with some missing. The top ten hold approximately 9.4% of the sample, which has 150,000 to 200,000 clones, around 85% seen once. These data belong to a study of blood T cell repertoires in COVID-19. Study details: Nucleic acid was either cDNA or gDNA, and it came from T cells, B-cell-depleted T cells, or PBMCs.

Sequenced input: peripheral blood. The chain has TRBV6-5 and TRBJ2-7, with a tentative D call TRBD2 (5 bases). The source of this sequence is a woman over 75 with acute or convalescent COVID-19. DNA of the CDR3: TGTGCCAGCAGTCGACTACCTGCCACCTACGAGCAGTACTTC. This translates into CASSRLPATYEQYF.